This T cell receptor (beta chain) is from a study of CD8 T cells in Susac syndrome. Sequencing of TCR beta was carried out in blood CD8+ and CD4+ T cells. Trimming cost V 4 bases and J 4 bases, with 9 bases left between them. Germline assignment: CDR1 KGHDR and CDR2 SFDVKD. This CDR3 contains 13 residues. Random hexamers primed reverse transcription of about 0.45 to 1 ug RNA. Multiplex PCR with immunoSEQ amplified the TCR beta CDR3 across 54 Vbeta and 13 Jbeta. One entry per CDR3 protein, called by TCRdb with MiXCR from the immunoSEQ multiplex PCR reads. The sample shows 150,000 to 200,000 distinct CDR3 sequences, 90% to 96% of them seen only once.

The chain recombines TRBV24-1 with TRBJ1-1, with D unclear. The TCR originated in a human donor with multiple sclerosis. The sample consisted of CD4+ T cells from PBMCs. CDR3 bases: TGTGCCACCAGTGACACCAGCATCACTGAAGCTTTCTTT. Encoded protein: CATSDTSITEAFF.